Listed below are T cell receptor beta chains from one sample, sequenced in a study of blood T cell repertoires in COVID-19. Method: immunoSEQ multiplex PCR; TCRdb's copy keeps in-frame clones and lacks some. Among tens of thousands of clones, about 91% were seen once, and the ten largest hold around 6.5%. The material sequenced was peripheral blood. The source is a middle-aged man with active COVID-19. Both conserved end residues are part of each CDR3. Each record gives: V gene, clone size, D gene, J gene, CDR3 DNA, CDR3 protein. A D gene is named only where the DNA matches it firmly. Clone size is shown for a subset of rows, as once, few, many or a class of expanded clone.

v_call: TRBV9
clone_size: once
d_call: TRBD1
j_call: TRBJ1-3
cdr3_nt: TGTGCCAGCAGCCAAGGACAGGGATCGGGAAACACCATATATTTT
cdr3_aa: CASSQGQGSGNTIYF

v_call: TRBV19
clone_size: .
d_call: .
j_call: TRBJ1-5
cdr3_nt: TGTGCCAGTAAATTACAGGGTTTCGTTCAGCCCCAGCATTTT
cdr3_aa: CASKLQGFVQPQHF

v_call: TRBV10-1
clone_size: .
d_call: .
j_call: TRBJ2-7
cdr3_nt: TGCGCCAGCTCCCGCGGAGATTACGAGCAGTACTTC
cdr3_aa: CASSRGDYEQYF

v_call: TRBV7-2
clone_size: .
d_call: TRBD1
j_call: TRBJ1-1
cdr3_nt: TGTGCCAGCAGCCCGGGACAGGGATACACTGAAGCTTTCTTT
cdr3_aa: CASSPGQGYTEAFF

v_call: TRBV2
clone_size: .
d_call: TRBD1
j_call: TRBJ1-5
cdr3_nt: TGTGCCAGCAGTGACCTCAGGGGGCAGCCCCAGCATTTT
cdr3_aa: CASSDLRGQPQHF

v_call: TRBV28
clone_size: .
d_call: TRBD2
j_call: TRBJ2-3
cdr3_nt: TGTGCCAGCAGTTTAGGGACTAGCGGGGGGTCACAGAAAACGCAGTATTTT
cdr3_aa: CASSLGTSGGSQKTQYF

v_call: TRBV11-2
clone_size: .
d_call: .
j_call: TRBJ2-4
cdr3_nt: TGTGCCAGCACCTCCCTCGCCGGGATAACAGCCAAAAACATTCAGTACTTC
cdr3_aa: CASTSLAGITAKNIQYF

v_call: TRBV11-2
clone_size: .
d_call: .
j_call: TRBJ2-6
cdr3_nt: TGTGCCAGCAGCTTAGATTGGACGGGATTGAGAGCCAACGTCCTGACTTTC
cdr3_aa: CASSLDWTGLRANVLTF

v_call: TRBV14
clone_size: .
d_call: .
j_call: TRBJ2-7
cdr3_nt: TGTGCCAGCAGCCCCTCCGGCTCCTACGAGCAGTACTTC
cdr3_aa: CASSPSGSYEQYF

v_call: TRBV7-2
clone_size: .
d_call: .
j_call: TRBJ2-7
cdr3_nt: TGTGCCAGCAGCTTAGGCGGTCACTACGAGCAGTACTTC
cdr3_aa: CASSLGGHYEQYF

v_call: TRBV6-5
clone_size: .
d_call: .
j_call: TRBJ1-2
cdr3_nt: TGTGCCAGCAGTCCAACGGACAGCCTCTATGGCTACACCTTC
cdr3_aa: CASSPTDSLYGYTF

v_call: TRBV7-2
clone_size: .
d_call: .
j_call: TRBJ2-7
cdr3_nt: TGTGCCAGCAGCCAGATGACACTCCGCACCTACGAGCAGTACTTC
cdr3_aa: CASSQMTLRTYEQYF

v_call: TRBV5-1
clone_size: .
d_call: .
j_call: TRBJ2-7
cdr3_nt: TGCGCCAGCAGCTTGGGGGACTTCGGGTTAAAGGAGCAGTACTTC
cdr3_aa: CASSLGDFGLKEQYF

v_call: TRBV6-5
clone_size: .
d_call: TRBD1
j_call: TRBJ1-5
cdr3_nt: TGTGCCACCCGGACAGGGGATCAGCCCCAGCATTTT
cdr3_aa: CATRTGDQPQHF

v_call: TRBV4-2
clone_size: .
d_call: .
j_call: TRBJ2-7
cdr3_nt: TGTGCCAGCAGCCAAGCGGCCTTAAACAGGGTAGGTAGGTCCGAGCAGTACTTC
cdr3_aa: CASSQAALNRVGRSEQYF

v_call: TRBV6-5
clone_size: .
d_call: TRBD1
j_call: TRBJ1-2
cdr3_nt: TGTGCCAGCAGCTATACAGGGGATCGGGGCTACACCTTC
cdr3_aa: CASSYTGDRGYTF

v_call: TRBV4-3
clone_size: .
d_call: TRBD2
j_call: TRBJ2-2
cdr3_nt: TGCGCCAGCAGCCAAGCCCCCAGCGGGGGAAACACCGGGGAGCTGTTTTTT
cdr3_aa: CASSQAPSGGNTGELFF

v_call: TRBV28
clone_size: .
d_call: TRBD2
j_call: TRBJ2-7
cdr3_nt: TGTGCCAGCAGTACGAGCGGGGGGGCCGACAAGCAGTACTTC
cdr3_aa: CASSTSGGADKQYF

v_call: TRBV7-9
clone_size: .
d_call: TRBD2
j_call: TRBJ2-7
cdr3_nt: TGTGCCAGCAGCGGACTAGCGTCCGACTCCTACGAGCAGTACTTC
cdr3_aa: CASSGLASDSYEQYF

v_call: TRBV4-1
clone_size: few
d_call: .
j_call: TRBJ2-7
cdr3_nt: TGCGCCAGCAGCCAAGGACCCCGAGCCCCAAGGGGAGGAAACTACGAGCAGTACTTC
cdr3_aa: CASSQGPRAPRGGNYEQYF

v_call: TRBV7-9
clone_size: .
d_call: .
j_call: TRBJ1-1
cdr3_nt: TGTGCCAGCAGCTTATCGATGGGAGGCGGAATGAACACTGAAGCTTTCTTT
cdr3_aa: CASSLSMGGGMNTEAFF

v_call: TRBV7-2
clone_size: once
d_call: TRBD2
j_call: TRBJ2-2
cdr3_nt: TGTGCCAGCAGGGTTAGCGGGAGGGGGAACACCGGGGAGCTGTTTTTT
cdr3_aa: CASRVSGRGNTGELFF

v_call: TRBV5-4
clone_size: .
d_call: .
j_call: TRBJ2-2
cdr3_nt: TGTGCCAGCAGCCTTCGGGGCGGGGAGCTGTTTTTT
cdr3_aa: CASSLRGGELFF

v_call: TRBV6-5
clone_size: .
d_call: TRBD1
j_call: TRBJ1-2
cdr3_nt: TGTGCCAGCCGGGAAACAGGGGGCCTCTATGGCTACACCTTC
cdr3_aa: CASRETGGLYGYTF

v_call: TRBV18
clone_size: .
d_call: TRBD2
j_call: TRBJ2-5
cdr3_nt: TGTGCCAGCTCACTACGGACTAGCGGGGAAGAGACCCAGTACTTC
cdr3_aa: CASSLRTSGEETQYF

v_call: TRBV6-6
clone_size: .
d_call: TRBD1
j_call: TRBJ1-5
cdr3_nt: TGTGCCAGCAGACGGAGGGGGCAGGGCGGCAATCAGCCCCAGCATTTT
cdr3_aa: CASRRRGQGGNQPQHF

v_call: TRBV19
clone_size: .
d_call: .
j_call: TRBJ1-1
cdr3_nt: TGTGCCAGTAGTGGGGCCCTGAACACTGAAGCTTTCTTT
cdr3_aa: CASSGALNTEAFF

v_call: TRBV7-8
clone_size: .
d_call: .
j_call: TRBJ2-7
cdr3_nt: TGTGCCAGCAGCTTCGAACGGAGTTCCTACGAGCAGTACTTC
cdr3_aa: CASSFERSSYEQYF

v_call: TRBV4-2
clone_size: .
d_call: .
j_call: TRBJ2-2
cdr3_nt: TGTGCCAGCAGCCAAGATGAGGGGGGGGCCTCCGGGGAGCTGTTTTTT
cdr3_aa: CASSQDEGGASGELFF

v_call: TRBV7-6
clone_size: .
d_call: .
j_call: TRBJ2-5
cdr3_nt: TGTGCCAGCAGCTCTACCCCCACGAGGATTAGAGAGACCCAGTACTTC
cdr3_aa: CASSSTPTRIRETQYF

v_call: TRBV7-8
clone_size: .
d_call: TRBD1
j_call: TRBJ2-1
cdr3_nt: TGTGCCAGCAGCTTAGTTGGGACAGGAAGATACAATGAGCAGTTCTTC
cdr3_aa: CASSLVGTGRYNEQFF

v_call: TRBV19
clone_size: once
d_call: .
j_call: TRBJ2-6
cdr3_nt: TGTGCCAGTGATTCCAAAGTAGGCAGGGGTCCCTCTGGGGCCAACGTCCTGACTTTC
cdr3_aa: CASDSKVGRGPSGANVLTF

v_call: TRBV4-3
clone_size: .
d_call: .
j_call: TRBJ1-3
cdr3_nt: TGCGCCAGCAGCAGGAAAACAGGGTCTGGAAACACCATATATTTT
cdr3_aa: CASSRKTGSGNTIYF

v_call: TRBV5-1
clone_size: .
d_call: TRBD1
j_call: TRBJ2-5
cdr3_nt: TGCGCCAGCAGCTCCGGGACAGGGGGCCGGGAGACCCAGTACTTC
cdr3_aa: CASSSGTGGRETQYF

v_call: TRBV6-1
clone_size: .
d_call: .
j_call: TRBJ1-6
cdr3_nt: TGTGCCAGCAGTGAAGCTATCCCGACATATTCACCCCTCCACTTT
cdr3_aa: CASSEAIPTYSPLHF

v_call: TRBV6-7
clone_size: .
d_call: TRBD2
j_call: TRBJ2-1
cdr3_nt: TGTGCCAGCAGTTCGCCCGGGACTACCACTGACGAGTGGCAGTTCTTC
cdr3_aa: CASSSPGTTTDEWQFF

v_call: TRBV3-1/TRBV3-2
clone_size: .
d_call: TRBD1
j_call: TRBJ1-2
cdr3_nt: TGTGCCAGCAGACTCGAGGGGACAGGGGCCGGCTACACCTTC
cdr3_aa: CASRLEGTGAGYTF

v_call: TRBV5-4
clone_size: .
d_call: .
j_call: TRBJ2-5
cdr3_nt: TGTGCCAGCAGCTCTAAGCGGGACCAAGAGACCCAGTACTTC
cdr3_aa: CASSSKRDQETQYF

v_call: TRBV3-1/TRBV3-2
clone_size: once
d_call: .
j_call: TRBJ2-7
cdr3_nt: TGTGCCAGCAGTGCGAGGTACGAGCAGTACTTC
cdr3_aa: CASSARYEQYF

v_call: TRBV5-5
clone_size: .
d_call: .
j_call: TRBJ2-1
cdr3_nt: TGTGCCAGCAGCTTAATGGCATCCTACAATGAGCAGTTCTTC
cdr3_aa: CASSLMASYNEQFF

v_call: TRBV10-2
clone_size: .
d_call: TRBD2
j_call: TRBJ2-1
cdr3_nt: TGCGCCAGCGGTCTAGCGGGGGAACCGGTTGAGCAGTTCTTC
cdr3_aa: CASGLAGEPVEQFF

v_call: TRBV10-3
clone_size: .
d_call: .
j_call: TRBJ2-1
cdr3_nt: TGTGCCACCCGTACCGGCTACAATGAGCAGTTCTTC
cdr3_aa: CATRTGYNEQFF

v_call: TRBV2
clone_size: once
d_call: .
j_call: TRBJ1-5
cdr3_nt: TGTGCCAGCAGTCGGACTTTCAGCAATCAGCCCCAGCATTTT
cdr3_aa: CASSRTFSNQPQHF

v_call: TRBV28
clone_size: .
d_call: TRBD2
j_call: TRBJ2-1
cdr3_nt: TGTGCCACCTCGACTAGCGGGGGCCCCTCCTACAATGAGCAGTTCTTC
cdr3_aa: CATSTSGGPSYNEQFF

v_call: TRBV4-1
clone_size: .
d_call: .
j_call: TRBJ1-1
cdr3_nt: TGCGCCAGCAGCCAAGGCAAAGGGGTGAACACTGAAGCTTTCTTT
cdr3_aa: CASSQGKGVNTEAFF

v_call: TRBV27
clone_size: few
d_call: TRBD2
j_call: TRBJ2-4
cdr3_nt: TGTGCCAGCAGTCACACGGGACTAGCGGGATGGGGGGCCAAAAACATTCAGTACTTC
cdr3_aa: CASSHTGLAGWGAKNIQYF

v_call: TRBV13
clone_size: .
d_call: .
j_call: TRBJ2-5
cdr3_nt: TGTGCCAGCAGCTTAGGCGGGAAGAAAGGAGAGACCCAGTACTTC
cdr3_aa: CASSLGGKKGETQYF